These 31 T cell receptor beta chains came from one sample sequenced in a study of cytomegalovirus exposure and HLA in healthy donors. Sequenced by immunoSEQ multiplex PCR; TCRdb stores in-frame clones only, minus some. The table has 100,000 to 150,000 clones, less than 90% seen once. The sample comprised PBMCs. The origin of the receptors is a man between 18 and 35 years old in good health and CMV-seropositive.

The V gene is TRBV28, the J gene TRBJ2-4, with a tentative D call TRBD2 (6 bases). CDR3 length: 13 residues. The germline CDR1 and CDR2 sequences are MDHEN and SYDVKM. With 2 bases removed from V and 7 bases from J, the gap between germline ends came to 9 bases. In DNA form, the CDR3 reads TGTGCCAGCAGTTTAGGAGGGGCGAACATTCAGTACTTC. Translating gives CASSLGGANIQYF. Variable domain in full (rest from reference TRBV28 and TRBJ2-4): DVKVTQSSRYLVKRTGEKVFLECVQDMDHENMFWYRQDPGLGLRLIYFSYDVKMKEKGDIPEGYSVSREKKERFSLILESASTNQTSMYLCASSLGGANIQYFGAGTRLSVL.

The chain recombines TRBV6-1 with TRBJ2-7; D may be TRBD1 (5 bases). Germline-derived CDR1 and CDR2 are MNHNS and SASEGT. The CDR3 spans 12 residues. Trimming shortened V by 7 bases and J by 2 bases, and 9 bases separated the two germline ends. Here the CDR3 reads CASTIQAYEQYF. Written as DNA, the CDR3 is TGTGCCAGCACTATACAGGCCTACGAGCAGTACTTC.

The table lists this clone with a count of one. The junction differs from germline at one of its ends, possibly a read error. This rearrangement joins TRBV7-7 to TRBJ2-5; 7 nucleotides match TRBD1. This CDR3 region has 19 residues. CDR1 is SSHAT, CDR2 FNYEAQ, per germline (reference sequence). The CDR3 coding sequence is TGTGCTAGCAGCTTAGGGTCCTCTAACAGGGGCCCTTACCAAGAGACCCAGTACTTC. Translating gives CASSLGSSNRGPYQETQYF.

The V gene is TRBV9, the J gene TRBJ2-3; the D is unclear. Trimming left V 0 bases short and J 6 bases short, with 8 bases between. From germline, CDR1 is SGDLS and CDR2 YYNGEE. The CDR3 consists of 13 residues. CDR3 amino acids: CASSVGRSDTQYF. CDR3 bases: TGTGCCAGCAGCGTAGGCAGGTCCGATACGCAGTATTTT.

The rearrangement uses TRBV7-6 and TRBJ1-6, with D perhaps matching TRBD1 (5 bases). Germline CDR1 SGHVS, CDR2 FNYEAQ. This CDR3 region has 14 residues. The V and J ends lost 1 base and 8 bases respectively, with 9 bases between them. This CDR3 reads CASSLEVGHSPLHF. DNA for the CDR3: TGTGCCAGCAGCTTAGAAGTGGGGCATTCACCCCTCCACTTT. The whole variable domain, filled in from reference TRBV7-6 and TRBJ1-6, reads GAGVSQSPRYKVTKRGQDVALRCDPISGHVSLYWYRQALGQGPEFLTYFNYEAQQDKSGLPNDRFSAERPEGSISTLTIQRTEQRDSAMYRCASSLEVGHSPLHFGNGTRLTVT.

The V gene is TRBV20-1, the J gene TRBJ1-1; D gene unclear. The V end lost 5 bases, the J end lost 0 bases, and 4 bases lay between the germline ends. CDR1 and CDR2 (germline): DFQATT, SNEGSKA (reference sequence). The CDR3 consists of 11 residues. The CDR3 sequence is CSAVMNTEAFF. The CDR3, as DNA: TGCAGTGCTGTAATGAACACTGAAGCTTTCTTT.

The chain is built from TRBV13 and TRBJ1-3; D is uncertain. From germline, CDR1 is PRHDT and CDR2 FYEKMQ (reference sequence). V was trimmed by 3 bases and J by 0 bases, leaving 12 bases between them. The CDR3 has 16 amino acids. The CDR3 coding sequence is TGTGCCAGCAGCTTCTTACAGCCGAACTCTGGAAACACCATATATTTT. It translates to CASSFLQPNSGNTIYF.

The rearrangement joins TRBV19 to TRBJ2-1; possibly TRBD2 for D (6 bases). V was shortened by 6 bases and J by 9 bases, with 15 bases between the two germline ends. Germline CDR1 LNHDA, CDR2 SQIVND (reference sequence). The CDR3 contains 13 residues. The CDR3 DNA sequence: TGTGCCAGTAGCCCTAATGCGGGGCGTGAGCAGTTCTTC. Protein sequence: CASSPNAGREQFF.

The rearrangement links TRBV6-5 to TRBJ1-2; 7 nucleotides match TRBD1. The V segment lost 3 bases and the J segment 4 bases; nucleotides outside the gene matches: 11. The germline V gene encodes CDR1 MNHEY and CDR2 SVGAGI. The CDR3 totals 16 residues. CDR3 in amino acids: CASSYSKGGVGYGYTF. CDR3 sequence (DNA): TGTGCCAGCAGTTATTCGAAAGGGGGCGTTGGCTATGGCTACACCTTC.

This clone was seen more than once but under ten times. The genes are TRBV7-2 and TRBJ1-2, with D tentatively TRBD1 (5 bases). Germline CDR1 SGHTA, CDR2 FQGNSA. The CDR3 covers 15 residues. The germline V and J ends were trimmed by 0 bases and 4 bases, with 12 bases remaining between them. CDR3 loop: CASSLAATGLYGYTF. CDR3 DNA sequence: TGTGCCAGCAGCTTAGCCGCTACGGGACTCTATGGCTACACCTTC.

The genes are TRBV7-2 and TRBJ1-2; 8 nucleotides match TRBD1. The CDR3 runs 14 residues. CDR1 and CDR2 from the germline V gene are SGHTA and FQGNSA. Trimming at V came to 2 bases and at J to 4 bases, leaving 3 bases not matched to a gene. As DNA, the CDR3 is TGTGCCAGCAGCTTACTTGGGACAGGCTATGGCTACACCTTC. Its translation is CASSLLGTGYGYTF.

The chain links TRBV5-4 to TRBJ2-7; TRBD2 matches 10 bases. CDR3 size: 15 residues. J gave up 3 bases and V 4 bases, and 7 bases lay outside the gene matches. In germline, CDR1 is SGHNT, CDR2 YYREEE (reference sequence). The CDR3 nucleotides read TGTGCCAGCAGCAGCTGGACTAGCGGAAACTACGAGCAGTACTTC. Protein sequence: CASSSWTSGNYEQYF.

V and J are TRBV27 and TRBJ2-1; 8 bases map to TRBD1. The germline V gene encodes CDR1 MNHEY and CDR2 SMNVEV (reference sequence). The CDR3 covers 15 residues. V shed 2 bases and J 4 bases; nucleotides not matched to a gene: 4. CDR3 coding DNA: TGTGCCAGCAGTTTAATGGGACAGGTATACAATGAGCAGTTCTTC. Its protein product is CASSLMGQVYNEQFF.

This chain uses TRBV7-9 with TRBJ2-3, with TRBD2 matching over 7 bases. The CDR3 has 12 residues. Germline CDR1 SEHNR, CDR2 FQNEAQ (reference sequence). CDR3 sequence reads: CASGRAADTQYF. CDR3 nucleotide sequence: TGTGCTAGTGGGAGGGCCGCAGATACGCAGTATTTT.

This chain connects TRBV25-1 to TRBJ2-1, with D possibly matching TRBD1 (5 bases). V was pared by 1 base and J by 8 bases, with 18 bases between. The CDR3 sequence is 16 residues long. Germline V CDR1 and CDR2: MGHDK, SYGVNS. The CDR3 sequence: CASSEWAGRRVDEQFF. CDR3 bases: TGTGCCAGCAGTGAATGGGCAGGGCGTCGGGTCGATGAGCAGTTCTTC.

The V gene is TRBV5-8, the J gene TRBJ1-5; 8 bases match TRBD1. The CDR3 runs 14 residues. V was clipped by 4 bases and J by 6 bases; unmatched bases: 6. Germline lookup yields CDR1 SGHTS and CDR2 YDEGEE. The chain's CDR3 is CASSLRGQLQPQHF. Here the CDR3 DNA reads TGTGCCAGCAGCCTCAGGGGGCAACTTCAGCCCCAGCATTTT.

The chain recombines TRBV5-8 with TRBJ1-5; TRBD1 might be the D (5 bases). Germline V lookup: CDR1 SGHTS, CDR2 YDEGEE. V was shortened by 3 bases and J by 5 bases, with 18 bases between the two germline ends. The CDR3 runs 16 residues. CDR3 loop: CASSSLGGAEYQPQHF. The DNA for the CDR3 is TGTGCCAGCAGCTCCCTGGGAGGGGCTGAATATCAGCCCCAGCATTTT.

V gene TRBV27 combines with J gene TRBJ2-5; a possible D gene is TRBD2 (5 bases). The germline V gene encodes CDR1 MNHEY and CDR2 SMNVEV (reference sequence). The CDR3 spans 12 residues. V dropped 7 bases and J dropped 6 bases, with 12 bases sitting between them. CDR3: CASKRGYKTQYF. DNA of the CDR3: TGTGCCAGCAAGCGAGGGTACAAGACCCAGTACTTC.

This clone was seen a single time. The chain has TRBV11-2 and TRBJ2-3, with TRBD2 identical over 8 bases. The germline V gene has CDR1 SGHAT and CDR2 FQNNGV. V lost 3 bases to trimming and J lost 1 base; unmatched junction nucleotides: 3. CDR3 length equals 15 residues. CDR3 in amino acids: CASSFGAGGTDTQYF. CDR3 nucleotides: TGTGCCAGCAGCTTTGGAGCGGGGGGCACAGATACGCAGTATTTT.

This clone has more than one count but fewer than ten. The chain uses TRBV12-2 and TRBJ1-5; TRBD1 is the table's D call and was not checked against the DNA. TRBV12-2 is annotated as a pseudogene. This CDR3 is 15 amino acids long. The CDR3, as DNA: TGTGCAAGTCGCCCTCCGACACCTCCAAATCAGCCCCAGCATTTT. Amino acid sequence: CASRPPTPPNQPQHF.

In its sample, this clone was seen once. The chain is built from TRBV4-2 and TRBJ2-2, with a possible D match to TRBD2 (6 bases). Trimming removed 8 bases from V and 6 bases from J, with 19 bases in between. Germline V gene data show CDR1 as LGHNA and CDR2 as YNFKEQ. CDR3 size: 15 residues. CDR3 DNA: TGTGCCAGCGCCGCGGGACGGGGAGAGTCCGGGGAGCTGTTTTTT. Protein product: CASAAGRGESGELFF.

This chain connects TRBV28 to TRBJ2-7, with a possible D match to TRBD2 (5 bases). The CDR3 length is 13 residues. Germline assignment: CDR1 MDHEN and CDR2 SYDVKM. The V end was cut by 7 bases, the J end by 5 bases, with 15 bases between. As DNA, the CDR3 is TGTGCCAGCACGCCCGGGGTGGATCACGAGCAGTACTTC. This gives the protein CASTPGVDHEQYF.

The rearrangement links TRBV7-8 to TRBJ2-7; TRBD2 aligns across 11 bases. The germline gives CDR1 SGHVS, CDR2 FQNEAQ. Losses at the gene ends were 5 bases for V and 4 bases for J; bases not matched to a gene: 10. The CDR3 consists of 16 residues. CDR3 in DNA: TGTGCCAGCAGCAGCGAATCGGGACTAGCGGTATACGAGCAGTACTTC. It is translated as CASSSESGLAVYEQYF. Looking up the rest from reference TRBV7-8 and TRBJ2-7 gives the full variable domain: GAGVSQSPRYKVAKRGQDVALRCDPISGHVSLFWYQQALGQGPEFLTYFQNEAQLDKSGLPSDRFFAERPEGSVSTLKIQRTQQEDSAVYLCASSSESGLAVYEQYFGPGTRLTVT.

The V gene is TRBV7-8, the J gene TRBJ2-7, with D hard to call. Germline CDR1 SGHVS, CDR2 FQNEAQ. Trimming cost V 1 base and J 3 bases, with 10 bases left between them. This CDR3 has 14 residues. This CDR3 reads CASSLGGSRYEQYF. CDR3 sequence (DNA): TGTGCCAGCAGCTTAGGAGGCAGTCGCTACGAGCAGTACTTC. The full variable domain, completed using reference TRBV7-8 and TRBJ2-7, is GAGVSQSPRYKVAKRGQDVALRCDPISGHVSLFWYQQALGQGPEFLTYFQNEAQLDKSGLPSDRFFAERPEGSVSTLKIQRTQQEDSAVYLCASSLGGSRYEQYFGPGTRLTVT.

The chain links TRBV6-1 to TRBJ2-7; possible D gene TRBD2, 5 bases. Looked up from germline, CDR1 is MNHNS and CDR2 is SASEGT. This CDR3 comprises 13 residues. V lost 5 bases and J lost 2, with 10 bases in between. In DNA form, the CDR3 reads TGTGCCAGCAGTAACGGGGTTACCTACGAGCAGTACTTC. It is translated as CASSNGVTYEQYF.

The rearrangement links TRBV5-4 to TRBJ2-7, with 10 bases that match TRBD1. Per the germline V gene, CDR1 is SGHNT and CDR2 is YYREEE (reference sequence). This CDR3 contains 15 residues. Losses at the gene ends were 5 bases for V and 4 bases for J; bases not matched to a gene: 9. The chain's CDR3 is CASSPLGTGEYEQYF. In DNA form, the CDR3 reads TGTGCCAGCAGTCCCCTTGGGACAGGGGAGTACGAGCAGTACTTC.

CDR3 in amino acids: CASSYSIGGGREQYF. As DNA, the CDR3 is TGTGCCAGCAGTTACTCGATCGGCGGGGGGCGCGAGCAGTACTTC. This chain links TRBV6-5 with TRBJ2-7; TRBD2 matches at 8 bases. CDR1 MNHEY and CDR2 SVGAGI come from the germline V gene. J gave up 6 bases and V 0 bases, and 7 bases lay outside the gene matches. CDR3 length: 15 amino acids.

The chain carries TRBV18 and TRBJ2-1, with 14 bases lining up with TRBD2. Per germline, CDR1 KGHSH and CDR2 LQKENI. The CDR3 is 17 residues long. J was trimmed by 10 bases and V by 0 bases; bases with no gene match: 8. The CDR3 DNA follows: TGTGCCAGCTCACCACCAAGACTAGCGGGGGGGCCAGCCGAGCAGTTCTTC. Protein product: CASSPPRLAGGPAEQFF.

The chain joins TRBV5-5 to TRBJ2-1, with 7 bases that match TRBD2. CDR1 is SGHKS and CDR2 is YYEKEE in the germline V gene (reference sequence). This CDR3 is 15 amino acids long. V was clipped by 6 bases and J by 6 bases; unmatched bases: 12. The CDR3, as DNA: TGTGCCAGCACATCCTCTTTGGGGGGGTTCAATGAGCAGTTCTTC. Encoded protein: CASTSSLGGFNEQFF.

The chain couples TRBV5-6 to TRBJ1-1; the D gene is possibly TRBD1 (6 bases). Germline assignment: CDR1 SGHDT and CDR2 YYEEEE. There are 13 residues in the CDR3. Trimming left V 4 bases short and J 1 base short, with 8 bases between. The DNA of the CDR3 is TGTGCCAGCAGCCGAGGGGGGAACACTGAAGCTTTCTTT. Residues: CASSRGGNTEAFF.

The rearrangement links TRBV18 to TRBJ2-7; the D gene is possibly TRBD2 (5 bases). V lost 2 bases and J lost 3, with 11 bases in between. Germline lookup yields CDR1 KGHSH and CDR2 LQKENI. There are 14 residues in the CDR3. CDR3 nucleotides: TGTGCCAGCTCACCAGCGGTAGGGAGCTACGAGCAGTACTTC. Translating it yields CASSPAVGSYEQYF.